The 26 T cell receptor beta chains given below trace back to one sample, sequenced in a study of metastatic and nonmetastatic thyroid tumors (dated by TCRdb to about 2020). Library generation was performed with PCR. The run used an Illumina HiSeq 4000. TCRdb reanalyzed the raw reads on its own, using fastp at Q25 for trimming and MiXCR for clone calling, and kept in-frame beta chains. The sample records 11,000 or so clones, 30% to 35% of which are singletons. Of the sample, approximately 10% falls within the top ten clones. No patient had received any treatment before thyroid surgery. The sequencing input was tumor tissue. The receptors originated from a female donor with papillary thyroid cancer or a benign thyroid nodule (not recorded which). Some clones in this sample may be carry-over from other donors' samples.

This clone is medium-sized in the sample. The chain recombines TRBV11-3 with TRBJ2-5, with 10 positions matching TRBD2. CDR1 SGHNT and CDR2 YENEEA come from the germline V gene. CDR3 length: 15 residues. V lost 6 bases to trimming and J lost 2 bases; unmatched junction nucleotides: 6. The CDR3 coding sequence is TGTGCCAGCAGGCACCCGGGACTAGCGCAAGAGACCCAGTACTTC. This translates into CASRHPGLAQETQYF.

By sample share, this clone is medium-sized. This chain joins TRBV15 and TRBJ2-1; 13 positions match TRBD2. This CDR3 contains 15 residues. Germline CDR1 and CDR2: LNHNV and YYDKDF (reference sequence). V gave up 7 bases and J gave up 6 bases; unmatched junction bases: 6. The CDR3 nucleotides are TGTGCCACCACTAGGACTAGCGGGGGCTCCAATGAGCAGTTCTTC. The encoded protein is CATTRTSGGSNEQFF.

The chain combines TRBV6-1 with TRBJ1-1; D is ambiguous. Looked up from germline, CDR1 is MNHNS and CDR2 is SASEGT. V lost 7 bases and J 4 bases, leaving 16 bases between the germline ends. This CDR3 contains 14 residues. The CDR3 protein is CASTFTVEITEAFF. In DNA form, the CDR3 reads TGTGCCAGCACCTTTACAGTGGAGATCACTGAAGCTTTCTTT.

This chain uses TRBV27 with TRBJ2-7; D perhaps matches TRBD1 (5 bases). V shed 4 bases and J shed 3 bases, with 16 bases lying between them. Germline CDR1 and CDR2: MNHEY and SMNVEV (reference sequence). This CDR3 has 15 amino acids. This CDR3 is CASSSGQGNLYEQYF. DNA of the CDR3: TGTGCCAGCAGTTCCGGGCAGGGTAATCTCTACGAGCAGTACTTC.

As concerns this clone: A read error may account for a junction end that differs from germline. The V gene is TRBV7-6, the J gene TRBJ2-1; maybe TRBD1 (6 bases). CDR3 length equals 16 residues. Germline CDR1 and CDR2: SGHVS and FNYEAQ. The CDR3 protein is CASSLGGTTNYNEQFF. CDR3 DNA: TGTGCTAGCAGCTTAGGGGGAACTACCAACTACAATGAGCAGTTCTTC.

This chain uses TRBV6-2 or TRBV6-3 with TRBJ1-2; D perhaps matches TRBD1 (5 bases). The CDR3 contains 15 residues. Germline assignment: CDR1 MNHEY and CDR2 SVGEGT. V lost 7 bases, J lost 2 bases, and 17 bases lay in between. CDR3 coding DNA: TGTGCCAGCATTCTTACGGGACGCCCGAACTATGGCTACACCTTC. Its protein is CASILTGRPNYGYTF.

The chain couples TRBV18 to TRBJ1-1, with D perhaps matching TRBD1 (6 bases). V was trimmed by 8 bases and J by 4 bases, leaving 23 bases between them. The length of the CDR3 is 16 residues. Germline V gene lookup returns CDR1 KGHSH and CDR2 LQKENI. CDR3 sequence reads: CASSSSGVPTGTEAFF. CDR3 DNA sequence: TGTGCCAGCAGTTCTTCAGGGGTCCCTACGGGCACTGAAGCTTTCTTT. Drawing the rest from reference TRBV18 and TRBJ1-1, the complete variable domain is NAGVMQNPRHLVRRRGQEARLRCSPMKGHSHVYWYRQLPEEGLKFMVYLQKENIIDESGMPKERFSAEFPKEGPSILRIQQVVRGDSAAYFCASSSSGVPTGTEAFFGQGTRLTVV.

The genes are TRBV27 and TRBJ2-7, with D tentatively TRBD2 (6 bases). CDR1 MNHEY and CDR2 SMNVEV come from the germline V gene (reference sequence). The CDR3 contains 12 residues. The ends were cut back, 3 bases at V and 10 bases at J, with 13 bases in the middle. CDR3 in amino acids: CASSLGGDYQYF. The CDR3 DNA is TGTGCCAGCAGTTTGGGGGGAGACTATCAGTACTTC.

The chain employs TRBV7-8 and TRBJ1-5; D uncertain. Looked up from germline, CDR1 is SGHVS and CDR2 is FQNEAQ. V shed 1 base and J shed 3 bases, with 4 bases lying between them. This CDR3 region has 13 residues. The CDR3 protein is CASSLVPNQPQHF. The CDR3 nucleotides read TGTGCCAGCAGCTTAGTTCCCAATCAGCCCCAGCATTTT.

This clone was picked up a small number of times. DNA of the CDR3: TGTGCCAGCAGTTCATGGCCCGGGGTTAGCGAGCCCTACGAGCAGTACTTC. Translating gives CASSSWPGVSEPYEQYF. The chain is built from TRBV27 and TRBJ2-7; maybe TRBD2 (5 bases). This CDR3 has 17 amino acids. V lost 4 bases, J lost 2 bases, and 21 bases lay in between. Germline V gives CDR1 MNHEY, CDR2 SMNVEV (reference sequence).

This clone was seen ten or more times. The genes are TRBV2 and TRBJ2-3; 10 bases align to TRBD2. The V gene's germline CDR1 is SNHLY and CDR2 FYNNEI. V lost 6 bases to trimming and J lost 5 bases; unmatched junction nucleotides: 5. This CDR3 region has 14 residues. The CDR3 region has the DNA TGTGCCAGCAGGAAGCGGGAGGGCCTAGATACGCAGTATTTT. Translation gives CASRKREGLDTQYF.

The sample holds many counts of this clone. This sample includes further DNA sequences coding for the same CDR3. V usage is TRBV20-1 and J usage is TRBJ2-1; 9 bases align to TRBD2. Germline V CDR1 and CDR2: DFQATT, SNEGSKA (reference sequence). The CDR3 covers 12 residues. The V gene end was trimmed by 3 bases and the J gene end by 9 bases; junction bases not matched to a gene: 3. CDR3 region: CSARGLAGEQFF. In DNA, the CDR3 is TGCAGTGCTAGGGGACTAGCCGGTGAGCAGTTCTTC.

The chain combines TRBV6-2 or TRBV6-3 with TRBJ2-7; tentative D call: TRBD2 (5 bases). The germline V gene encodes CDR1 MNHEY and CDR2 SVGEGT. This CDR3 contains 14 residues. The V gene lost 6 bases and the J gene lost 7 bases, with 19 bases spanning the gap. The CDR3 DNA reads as TGTGCCAGCAGCCGACCCGCTAGCTCGAGAGAGCAGTACTTC. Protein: CASSRPASSREQYF.

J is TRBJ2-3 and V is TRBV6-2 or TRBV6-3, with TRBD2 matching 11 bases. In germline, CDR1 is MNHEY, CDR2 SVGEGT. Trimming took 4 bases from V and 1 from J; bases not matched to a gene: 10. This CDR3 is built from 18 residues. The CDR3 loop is CASSSSLAGAGGTDTQYF. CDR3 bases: TGTGCCAGCAGTTCATCACTAGCGGGAGCGGGGGGCACAGATACGCAGTATTTT.

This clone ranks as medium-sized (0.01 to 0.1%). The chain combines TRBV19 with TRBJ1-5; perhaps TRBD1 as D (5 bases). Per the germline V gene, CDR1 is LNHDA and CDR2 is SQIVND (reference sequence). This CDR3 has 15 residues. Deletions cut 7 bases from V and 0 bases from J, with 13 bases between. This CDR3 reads CASNFQGYSNQPQHF. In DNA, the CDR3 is TGTGCCAGTAATTTTCAGGGATATAGCAATCAGCCCCAGCATTTT.

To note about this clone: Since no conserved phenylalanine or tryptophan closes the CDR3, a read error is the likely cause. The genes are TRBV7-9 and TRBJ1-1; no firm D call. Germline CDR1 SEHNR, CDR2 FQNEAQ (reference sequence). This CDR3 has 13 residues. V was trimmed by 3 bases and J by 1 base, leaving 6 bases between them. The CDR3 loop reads CASSFTTNTEAFS. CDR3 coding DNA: TGTGCCAGCAGCTTTACAACGAACACTGAAGCTTTCTCT.

In DNA, the CDR3 is TGTGCCAGCAGCTGGATGACAGGAGTTATCACTGAAGCTTTCTTT. Its translation: CASSWMTGVITEAFF. The J gene is TRBJ1-1, the V gene TRBV5-5; D is perhaps TRBD1 (6 bases). Germline loops: CDR1 SGHKS, CDR2 YYEKEE (reference sequence). The CDR3 totals 15 residues. The V end lost 3 bases, the J end lost 4 bases, and 16 bases lay between the germline ends.

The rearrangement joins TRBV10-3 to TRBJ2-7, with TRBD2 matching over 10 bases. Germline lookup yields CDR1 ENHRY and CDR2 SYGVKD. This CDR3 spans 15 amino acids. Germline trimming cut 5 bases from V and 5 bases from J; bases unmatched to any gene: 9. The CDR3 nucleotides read TGTGCCATCAGTCCCGGACTAGCGGTAGTTCACGAGCAGTACTTC. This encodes CAISPGLAVVHEQYF.

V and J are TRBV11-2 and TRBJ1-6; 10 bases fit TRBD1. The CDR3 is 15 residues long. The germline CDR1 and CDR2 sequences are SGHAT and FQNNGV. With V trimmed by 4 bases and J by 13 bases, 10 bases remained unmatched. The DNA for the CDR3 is TGTGCCAGCAGCTGGTCCGGGACAGGGGCCGCCCCCCTCCACTTT. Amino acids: CASSWSGTGAAPLHF.

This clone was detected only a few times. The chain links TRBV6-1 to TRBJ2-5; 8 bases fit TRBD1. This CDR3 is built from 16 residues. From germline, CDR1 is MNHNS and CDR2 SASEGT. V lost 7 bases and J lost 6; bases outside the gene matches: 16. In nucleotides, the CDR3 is TGTGCCAGCACCCCTTTCTCTTCAGGGGGCGGCAAGACCCAGTACTTC. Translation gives CASTPFSSGGGKTQYF.

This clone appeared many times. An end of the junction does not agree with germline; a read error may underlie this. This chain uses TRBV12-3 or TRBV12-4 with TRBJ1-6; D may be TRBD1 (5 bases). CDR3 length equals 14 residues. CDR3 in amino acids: CTSSSGRELSPLHF. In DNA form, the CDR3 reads TGTACCAGCAGTTCGGGCAGGGAACTTTCACCCCTCCACTTT.

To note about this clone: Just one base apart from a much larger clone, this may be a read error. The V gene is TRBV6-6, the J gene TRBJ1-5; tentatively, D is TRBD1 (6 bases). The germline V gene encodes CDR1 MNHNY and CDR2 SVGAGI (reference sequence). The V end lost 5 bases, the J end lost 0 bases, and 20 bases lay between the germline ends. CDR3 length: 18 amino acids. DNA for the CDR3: TGTGCCAGCAGTCCCTACGGCGGGACAAATCATAGCAATCAGCCCCAGCATTTT. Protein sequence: CASSPYGGTNHSNQPQHF.

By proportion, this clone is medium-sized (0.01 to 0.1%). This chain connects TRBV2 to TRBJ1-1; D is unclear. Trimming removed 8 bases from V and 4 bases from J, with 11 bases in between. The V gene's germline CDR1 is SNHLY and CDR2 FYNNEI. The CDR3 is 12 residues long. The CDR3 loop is CASGPGLTEAFF. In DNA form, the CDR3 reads TGTGCCAGCGGCCCGGGTCTCACTGAAGCTTTCTTT.

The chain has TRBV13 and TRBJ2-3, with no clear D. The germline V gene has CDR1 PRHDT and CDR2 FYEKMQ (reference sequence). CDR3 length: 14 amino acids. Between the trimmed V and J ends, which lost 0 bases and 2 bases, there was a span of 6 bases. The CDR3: CASSLGQATDTQYF. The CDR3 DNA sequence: TGTGCCAGCAGCTTAGGGCAAGCCACAGATACGCAGTATTTT.

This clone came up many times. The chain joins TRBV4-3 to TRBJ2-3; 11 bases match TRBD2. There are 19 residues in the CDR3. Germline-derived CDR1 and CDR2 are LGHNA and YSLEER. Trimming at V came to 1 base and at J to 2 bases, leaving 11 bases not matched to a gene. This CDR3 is CASSQGVIAGGPVTDTQYF. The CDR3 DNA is TGCGCCAGCAGCCAAGGCGTGATAGCGGGAGGGCCTGTCACAGATACGCAGTATTTT.

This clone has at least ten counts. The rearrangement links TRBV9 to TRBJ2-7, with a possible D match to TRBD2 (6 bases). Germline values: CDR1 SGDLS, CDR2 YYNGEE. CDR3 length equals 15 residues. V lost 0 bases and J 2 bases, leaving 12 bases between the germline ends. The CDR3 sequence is CASSVGGSGAYEQYF. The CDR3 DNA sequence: TGTGCCAGCAGCGTAGGGGGTAGCGGAGCCTACGAGCAGTACTTC.